These T cell receptor beta chains were read from a single sample in a study of control samples from healthy donors and cancer patients. Method: immunoSEQ multiplex PCR; TCRdb's copy keeps in-frame clones and lacks some. The sample yields 25,000 to 35,000 clones, about 80% seen once. Sequenced material: PBMCs. Every receptor here comes from a man between 60 and 75 years old with head and neck cancer. Each CDR3 is given with its conserved first and last residue. The D gene is left open where the match is weak. Not every row has a clone size; where given, it reads once, few, many or a size class.

d_gene	abundance	v_gene	j_gene	CDR3aa	CDR3nt
NA	once	TRBV6-5	TRBJ2-2	CASSYTWTRGGELFF	TGTGCCAGCAGTTACACGTGGACGAGGGGCGGGGAGCTGTTTTTT
NA	NA	TRBV18	TRBJ2-3	CASSPHPKVSTDTQYF	TGTGCCAGCTCACCACATCCTAAGGTCAGCACAGATACGCAGTATTTT
TRBD2	NA	TRBV6-5	TRBJ2-7	CASSGLAGSTEQYF	TGTGCCAGCAGCGGACTAGCGGGATCTACCGAGCAGTACTTC
NA	once	TRBV19	TRBJ1-2	CASVGPGKTGDGYTF	TGTGCCAGTGTCGGGCCAGGGAAGACCGGGGACGGCTACACCTTC
TRBD1	NA	TRBV2	TRBJ2-7	CASSRQGNEQYF	TGTGCCAGCAGCAGACAGGGAAACGAGCAGTACTTC
TRBD2	NA	TRBV18	TRBJ2-7	CASSRTSDSYEQYF	TGTGCCAGCTCACGGACTAGCGACTCCTACGAGCAGTACTTC
NA	few	TRBV19	TRBJ2-3	CATDKASTQYF	TGTGCCACGGACAAGGCAAGTACGCAGTATTTT
TRBD2	NA	TRBV27	TRBJ2-2	CTSSFPGRGPGELFF	TGTACCAGCAGTTTTCCGGGGAGGGGACCCGGGGAGCTGTTTTTT
TRBD1	NA	TRBV12-5	TRBJ2-3	CASGLVRYSGTELTDTQYF	TGTGCTAGTGGTTTGGTACGATATTCCGGGACAGAGCTCACAGATACGCAGTATTTT
TRBD2	NA	TRBV6-5	TRBJ2-7	CASKAGGLYYEQYF	TGTGCCAGCAAGGCGGGAGGACTTTACTACGAGCAGTACTTC
NA	NA	TRBV2	TRBJ2-6	CASSAGGGANVLTF	TGTGCCAGCAGTGCGGGTGGTGGGGCCAACGTCCTGACTTTC
NA	NA	TRBV16	TRBJ2-3	CASSLAERTQYF	TGTGCCAGCAGCCTGGCCGAGCGCACGCAGTATTTT
TRBD1	NA	TRBV5-1	TRBJ1-2	CASSLPGQGANYGYTF	TGCGCCAGCAGCTTGCCGGGACAGGGTGCTAACTATGGCTACACCTTC
NA	NA	TRBV5-6	TRBJ2-6	CASSLERGSGSGANVLTF	TGTGCCAGCAGCTTGGAGAGGGGGAGTGGGTCTGGGGCCAACGTCCTGACTTTC
NA	NA	TRBV7-9	TRBJ2-7	CASSGVNEFYEQYF	TGTGCCAGCAGTGGGGTTAACGAGTTCTACGAGCAGTACTTC
TRBD1	NA	TRBV6-6	TRBJ1-1	CASKGQGFTPGF	TGTGCCAGCAAGGGACAGGGCTTCACCCCGGGGTTT
NA	NA	TRBV2	TRBJ2-7	CASSEEDGSRSGQYF	TGTGCCAGCAGTGAAGAAGACGGATCGAGGTCCGGGCAGTACTTC
NA	few	TRBV5-4	TRBJ2-5	CASSPSRAKETQYF	TGTGCCAGCAGCCCATCCCGGGCCAAGGAGACCCAGTACTTC
TRBD2	NA	TRBV2	TRBJ2-2	CASSALAGPNTGELFF	TGTGCCAGCAGTGCCCTAGCGGGACCCAACACCGGGGAGCTGTTTTTT
TRBD2	NA	TRBV7-2	TRBJ2-1	CASNGGRAGGYNEQFF	TGTGCCAGCAATGGCGGGAGGGCGGGCGGCTACAATGAGCAGTTCTTC
NA	NA	TRBV15	TRBJ2-1	CATSSPRYNEQFF	TGTGCCACCAGCTCCCCTCGGTACAATGAGCAGTTCTTC
NA	NA	TRBV30	TRBJ1-1	CAWSVSKLRSNTEAFF	TGTGCCTGGAGTGTAAGCAAATTACGGTCGAACACTGAAGCTTTCTTT
NA	NA	TRBV5-5	TRBJ1-6	CASSGGGVQTYNSPLHF	TGTGCCAGCAGTGGTGGAGGGGTTCAGACCTATAATTCACCCCTCCACTTT
NA	NA	TRBV9	TRBJ2-2	CASSVEGRGGTGELFF	TGTGCCAGCAGCGTAGAGGGCAGGGGGGGAACCGGGGAGCTGTTTTTT
NA	NA	TRBV2	TRBJ2-5	CASSEQAQQETQYF	TGTGCCAGCAGTGAACAGGCCCAACAAGAGACCCAGTACTTC
NA	NA	TRBV28	TRBJ2-3	CASIPTYLTDTQYF	TGTGCCAGCATCCCGACATACCTCACAGATACGCAGTATTTT
NA	NA	TRBV28	TRBJ1-2	CASTPGQGLNGYTF	TGTGCCAGCACCCCGGGACAAGGGTTGAATGGCTACACCTTC
NA	NA	TRBV6-5	TRBJ2-1	CATPRGGVGEQFF	TGTGCCACCCCGCGGGGAGGAGTTGGTGAGCAGTTCTTC
TRBD2	NA	TRBV10-3	TRBJ2-7	CAIQREGRYEQYF	TGTGCCATCCAGCGGGAGGGCCGGTACGAGCAGTACTTC
NA	NA	TRBV5-6	TRBJ2-7	CASKVVTYEQYF	TGTGCCAGCAAGGTAGTCACCTACGAGCAGTACTTC
TRBD1	NA	TRBV3-1/TRBV3-2	TRBJ1-3	CASSPGGTVYF	TGTGCCAGCAGCCCAGGGGGCACTGTATATTTT
TRBD1	NA	TRBV28	TRBJ2-6	CASRRQGVRANVLTF	TGTGCCAGCAGGCGACAGGGCGTGAGGGCCAACGTCCTGACTTTC
NA	few	TRBV30	TRBJ1-5	CAWSVGASNQPQHF	TGTGCCTGGAGTGTGGGTGCAAGCAATCAGCCCCAGCATTTT
TRBD2	NA	TRBV7-3	TRBJ2-1	CASSLTLIAGEQFF	TGTGCCAGCAGCTTAACACTGATAGCGGGAGAGCAGTTCTTC
NA	NA	TRBV6-5	TRBJ2-1	CASSYLLGGNEQFF	TGTGCCAGCAGTTACCTACTAGGCGGCAATGAGCAGTTCTTC
NA	NA	TRBV5-4	TRBJ1-3	CASSLSTGTLTGNTIYF	TGTGCCAGCAGCTTATCAACCGGGACACTAACTGGAAACACCATATATTTT
NA	few	TRBV7-8	TRBJ1-3	CASSGGQGPIGGTIYF	TGTGCCAGCAGCGGAGGTCAGGGGCCCATTGGTGGAACCATATATTTT
TRBD2	NA	TRBV7-3	TRBJ2-3	CASSSTGLAGVDTQYF	TGTGCCAGCAGCTCAACGGGACTAGCGGGAGTAGATACGCAGTATTTT
TRBD2	NA	TRBV7-2	TRBJ2-1	CASSSSGLAVANEQFF	TGTGCCAGCAGCTCTTCGGGACTAGCAGTGGCCAATGAGCAGTTCTTC
NA	NA	TRBV6-5	TRBJ2-1	CASMRVSYNEQFF	TGTGCCAGCATGAGGGTCTCCTACAATGAGCAGTTCTTC
NA	NA	TRBV12-3/TRBV12-4	TRBJ2-1	CASSFSGEQFF	TGTGCCAGCAGTTTCTCGGGTGAGCAGTTCTTC
NA	NA	TRBV6-2/TRBV6-3	TRBJ1-5	CASSYDLWPQHF	TGTGCCAGCAGTTACGATTTGTGGCCCCAGCATTTT
NA	NA	TRBV15	TRBJ1-2	CATSSDGIYGYTF	TGTGCCACCAGCAGCGACGGCATCTATGGCTACACCTTC
NA	NA	TRBV27	TRBJ2-2	CASSSRRTGELFF	TGTGCCAGCAGTTCCCGGAGGACCGGGGAGCTGTTTTTT
NA	NA	TRBV4-3	TRBJ1-4	CASSQAAATNEKLFF	TGCGCCAGCAGCCAAGCGGCTGCAACTAATGAAAAACTGTTTTTT
NA	once	TRBV30	TRBJ1-2	CAWSARKLLGYGYTF	TGTGCCTGGAGTGCTAGAAAACTTCTAGGCTATGGCTACACCTTC